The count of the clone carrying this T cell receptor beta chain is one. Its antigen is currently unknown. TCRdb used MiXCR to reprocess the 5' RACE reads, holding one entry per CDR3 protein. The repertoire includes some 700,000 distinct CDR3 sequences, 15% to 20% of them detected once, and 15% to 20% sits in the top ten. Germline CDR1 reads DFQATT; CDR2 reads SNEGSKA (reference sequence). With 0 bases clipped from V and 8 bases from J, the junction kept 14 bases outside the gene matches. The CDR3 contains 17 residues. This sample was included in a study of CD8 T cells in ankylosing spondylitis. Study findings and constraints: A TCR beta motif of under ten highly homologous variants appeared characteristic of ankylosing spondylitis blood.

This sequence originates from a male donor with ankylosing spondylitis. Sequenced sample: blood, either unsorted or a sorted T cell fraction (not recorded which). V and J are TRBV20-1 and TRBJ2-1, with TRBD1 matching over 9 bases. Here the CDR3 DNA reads TGCAGTGCTAGAGATCTGTTTCGGACAGGGGTTGGAGATGAGCAGTTCTTC. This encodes CSARDLFRTGVGDEQFF.